These 25 T cell receptor beta chains share one sample of origin, sequenced in a study of neurological immune-mediated disorders. Via MiXCR, TCRdb re-called the 5' RACE reads, giving one row per CDR3 protein. Among around 60,000 distinct CDR3 sequences listed, about 3.2% were seen once. Sequencing was done on a sample of PBMCs. The receptors were sampled from a woman aged 55-70 years with multiple sclerosis.

This clonotype was seen many times. The rearrangement links TRBV15 to TRBJ1-1; D call uncertain. Trimming took off 11 bases at V and 9 bases at J, with 16 bases between the two ends. The CDR3 runs 11 residues. Germline V gene sequence: CDR1 LNHNV, CDR2 YYDKDF (reference sequence). The chain's CDR3 is CAAGSEGKAFF. The CDR3 region has the DNA TGTGCCGCCGGGTCCGAGGGAAAAGCTTTCTTT.

This rearrangement joins TRBV20-1 to TRBJ2-5; TRBD2 is a possible D gene (6 bases). The germline V gene has CDR1 DFQATT and CDR2 SNEGSKA (reference sequence). V was pared by 3 bases and J by 2 bases, with 10 bases between. The length of the CDR3 is 13 residues. The CDR3 sequence: CSASGEAQETQYF. The CDR3 DNA reads TGCAGTGCTAGCGGGGAGGCACAAGAGACCCAGTACTTC.

This clonotype was recorded at least ten times. The genes are TRBV20-1 and TRBJ2-3; no clear D gene. Germline V CDR1 and CDR2: DFQATT, SNEGSKA (reference sequence). The CDR3 has 14 residues. Trimming pared 0 bases from V and 2 bases from J, leaving 9 bases between. CDR3 nucleotide sequence: TGCAGTGCTAGAGAAGACTCTGCCACAGATACGCAGTATTTT. Its translation: CSAREDSATDTQYF.

This chain uses TRBV12-3 or TRBV12-4 with TRBJ2-7, with D possibly being TRBD1 (6 bases). Trimming shortened V by 7 bases and J by 1 base, and 14 bases separated the two germline ends. This CDR3 contains 14 residues. The CDR3 region has the DNA TGTGCCAGCAATCCACAGGGACGTTCCTACGAGCAGTACTTC. Translating gives CASNPQGRSYEQYF.

This clonotype was counted ten times or more. The chain uses TRBV29-1 and TRBJ1-4, with D possibly TRBD1 on 6 matching bases. Between the trimmed V and J ends, which lost 6 bases and 8 bases, there was a span of 13 bases. Germline values: CDR1 SQVTM, CDR2 ANQGSEA. This CDR3 is built from 12 residues. CDR3 DNA sequence: TGCAGCGTAAGGGACATGGACGAAAAACTGTTTTTT. Translating gives CSVRDMDEKLFF.

This clonotype has ten or more counts. The chain is built from TRBV20-1 and TRBJ1-1; D is uncertain. The CDR3 is 13 residues long. CDR1 is DFQATT, CDR2 SNEGSKA, per germline (reference sequence). In nucleotides, the CDR3 is TGCAAATACGCAGACGGACTCGCCACTGAAGCTTTCTTT. Its protein is CKYADGLATEAFF.

Ten or more counts support this clonotype. The chain combines TRBV4-1 with TRBJ1-5, with TRBD1 as a possible D gene (6 bases). Germline-derived CDR1 and CDR2 are MGHRA and YSYEKL. V lost 4 bases and J lost 5, with 15 bases in between. There are 15 residues in the CDR3. CDR3 bases: TGCGCCAGCAGCCGAACCCGGGGGGGCGATCAGCCCCAGCATTTT. This sequence encodes CASSRTRGGDQPQHF.

In its sample, this clonotype was seen many times. This sequence joins TRBV5-1 and TRBJ2-7; 7 bases agree with TRBD1. V was pared by 5 bases and J by 0 bases, with 5 bases of the junction left unmatched. The CDR3 has 14 residues. From germline, CDR1 is SGHRS and CDR2 YFSETQ. DNA for the CDR3: TGCGCCAGCAGGCTGGGACAGCTCTCCTACGAGCAGTACTTC. Translation gives CASRLGQLSYEQYF.

This clonotype was seen ten or more times. The rearrangement uses TRBV7-3 and TRBJ2-3; 11 bases line up with TRBD2. Trimming removed 5 bases from V and 8 bases from J; junction bases left unmatched: 9. The germline V gene encodes CDR1 SGHTA and CDR2 FQGTGA. CDR3 length equals 15 residues. CDR3 amino acids: CASSVTGTSGSTQYF. The CDR3 DNA sequence: TGTGCCAGCAGCGTTACCGGGACTAGCGGATCTACGCAGTATTTT.

In its sample, this clonotype was seen many times. The chain joins TRBV5-1 to TRBJ2-1; 7 bases match TRBD1. Germline V CDR1 and CDR2: SGHRS, YFSETQ. There are 12 residues in the CDR3. The V segment lost 5 bases and the J segment 6 bases; nucleotides outside the gene matches: 2. The CDR3 here is CASRRTGNEQFF. The DNA for the CDR3 is TGCGCCAGCAGGCGGACAGGCAATGAGCAGTTCTTC.

This clonotype was seen repeatedly, ten times or more. The gene calls are TRBV7-9 and TRBJ2-7; 7 bases map to TRBD1. V lost 1 base, J lost 2 bases, and 5 bases stayed unmatched. This CDR3 has 15 residues. CDR1 and CDR2 (germline): SEHNR, FQNEAQ (reference sequence). For the CDR3, the DNA is TGTGCCAGCAGCTTAGGGACAGGAAAAACCTACGAGCAGTACTTC. Protein sequence: CASSLGTGKTYEQYF.

This clonotype was recorded many times. V and J are TRBV28 and TRBJ2-7, with D unclear. The CDR3 sequence is 15 residues long. Per the germline V gene, CDR1 is MDHEN and CDR2 is SYDVKM. Trimming stripped 3 bases from V and 2 bases from J, with 14 bases between. The CDR3 nucleotides are TGTGCCAGCAGTTTCCATGGGCGGCGCCCCTACGAGCAGTACTTC. Residues: CASSFHGRRPYEQYF.

This clonotype was detected many times. The chain is built from TRBV20-1 and TRBJ2-7; D is unresolved. The V gene lost 0 bases and the J gene lost 4 bases, with 10 bases spanning the gap. The germline V gene has CDR1 DFQATT and CDR2 SNEGSKA (reference sequence). The CDR3 has 13 amino acids. The CDR3, as DNA: TGCAGTGCTAGAGATCAGACGGATTACGAGCAGTACTTC. This codes for CSARDQTDYEQYF.

This clonotype was detected many times. This chain connects TRBV18 to TRBJ1-5, with 9 nucleotides matching TRBD1. The trim removed 2 bases at V and 10 bases at J, leaving 9 bases unmatched. The length of the CDR3 is 15 residues. Germline CDR1 reads KGHSH; CDR2 reads LQKENI. The CDR3 loop reads CASSPARDRDQPQHF. As DNA, the CDR3 is TGTGCCAGCTCACCAGCCCGGGACAGGGACCAACCCCAGCATTTT.

This clonotype was counted a few times. This chain uses TRBV6-2 or TRBV6-3 with TRBJ2-2, with D tentatively TRBD1 (5 bases). V was shortened by 6 bases and J by 6 bases, with 17 bases between the two germline ends. This CDR3 has 15 residues. In germline, CDR1 is MNHEY, CDR2 SVGEGT. The CDR3 DNA reads as TGTGCCAGCAGAACCAATCAGGGTTACCCCGGGGAGCTGTTTTTT. This codes for CASRTNQGYPGELFF.

This clonotype was observed a few times. This chain connects TRBV10-3 to TRBJ1-2, with TRBD1 matching 7 bases. The CDR3 runs 13 residues. V lost 3 bases and J lost 5; bases outside the gene matches: 3. Looked up from germline, CDR1 is ENHRY and CDR2 is SYGVKD. The CDR3 DNA follows: TGTGCCATCAGTGATTCAGGGGGGTATGGCTACACCTTC. Protein: CAISDSGGYGYTF.

In its sample, this clonotype was seen many times. The chain employs TRBV28 and TRBJ1-1; tentative D call: TRBD1 (6 bases). Germline assignment: CDR1 MDHEN and CDR2 SYDVKM. With 3 bases removed from V and 4 bases from J, the gap between germline ends came to 18 bases. The CDR3 has 16 residues. CDR3 amino acids: CASSLSAYRGATEAFF. The DNA for the CDR3 is TGTGCCAGCAGTTTGAGCGCCTATAGGGGGGCCACTGAAGCTTTCTTT. Full variable domain (rest looked up from reference TRBV28 and TRBJ1-1): DVKVTQSSRYLVKRTGEKVFLECVQDMDHENMFWYRQDPGLGLRLIYFSYDVKMKEKGDIPEGYSVSREKKERFSLILESASTNQTSMYLCASSLSAYRGATEAFFGQGTRLTVV.

The genes are TRBV29-1 and TRBJ1-1; no clear D gene. CDR1 SQVTM and CDR2 ANQGSEA come from the germline V gene. The CDR3 runs 15 residues. Trimming took off 1 base at V and 5 bases at J, with 17 bases between the two ends. CDR3 DNA sequence: TGCAGCGTTGAAGGTCGCGGTTGGAGAGGGACTGAAGCTTTCTTT. It translates to CSVEGRGWRGTEAFF.

The sample holds one count of this clonotype. The chain is built from TRBV7-2 and TRBJ1-2; D is unclear. Germline CDR1 SGHTA, CDR2 FQGNSA. The CDR3 totals 13 residues. Trimming stripped 7 bases from V and 4 bases from J, with 13 bases between. Here the CDR3 reads CASTATNPYGYTF. For the CDR3, the DNA is TGTGCCAGCACGGCCACCAACCCCTATGGCTACACCTTC.

This clonotype has ten or more counts. The J gene is TRBJ1-5, the V gene TRBV28, with D perhaps TRBD1 (5 bases). Germline CDR1 and CDR2: MDHEN and SYDVKM. This CDR3 region has 14 residues. The V end lost 6 bases, the J end lost 6 bases, and 15 bases lay between the germline ends. The CDR3 sequence is CASSLRGIFQPQHF. The CDR3 region has the DNA TGTGCCAGCAGCTTAAGGGGAATCTTTCAGCCCCAGCATTTT.

This clonotype was counted at least ten times. The V call is TRBV20-1, the J call TRBJ2-3, with D tentatively TRBD2 (6 bases). The V end was cut by 5 bases, the J end by 4 bases, with 10 bases between. The CDR3 loop spans 12 amino acids. CDR1 DFQATT and CDR2 SNEGSKA come from the germline V gene (reference sequence). The CDR3 region is CSALGGADTQYF. The CDR3 nucleotides are TGCAGTGCTTTGGGGGGAGCAGATACGCAGTATTTT.

This clonotype came up many times. V usage is TRBV3-1 and J usage is TRBJ2-7; 8 bases line up with TRBD1. Germline values: CDR1 LGHDT, CDR2 YNNKEL (reference sequence). CDR3 length: 14 residues. After removal of 1 base from V and 4 bases from J, the junction contained 3 bases not matched to a gene. The CDR3 DNA is TGTGCCAGCAGCCAAGGGACAGGGTGGTACGAGCAGTACTTC. This translates into CASSQGTGWYEQYF.

This clonotype was recorded at least ten times. This chain connects TRBV10-3 to TRBJ1-3; 8 bases are shared with TRBD1. Germline lookup yields CDR1 ENHRY and CDR2 SYGVKD. The trim removed 4 bases at V and 4 bases at J, leaving 6 bases unmatched. The CDR3 spans 15 residues. This chain's CDR3 is CAISADRGSGNTIYF. As DNA, the CDR3 is TGTGCCATCAGTGCAGACAGGGGTTCCGGAAACACCATATATTTT.

This clonotype has at least ten counts. V is TRBV7-6 and J is TRBJ2-2; a possible D gene is TRBD2 (6 bases). This CDR3 has 17 amino acids. The ends were cut back, 0 bases at V and 2 bases at J, with 13 bases in the middle. The germline gives CDR1 SGHVS, CDR2 FNYEAQ. CDR3: CASSLAMGLVNTGELFF. The CDR3 DNA is TGTGCCAGCAGCTTAGCGATGGGACTGGTTAACACCGGGGAGCTGTTTTTT.

Ten or more counts support this clonotype. The chain is built from TRBV7-2 and TRBJ2-1, with 7 bases fitting TRBD2. Trimming took 6 bases from V and 12 from J; bases not matched to a gene: 8. Germline V gene lookup returns CDR1 SGHTA and CDR2 FQGNSA. The CDR3 contains 12 residues. The CDR3 coding sequence is TGTGCCAGCAGATCACTAGCGTGGCGGCAGTTCTTC. Amino acid sequence: CASRSLAWRQFF.